Each of the 25 T cell receptor beta chains below was sequenced from the same sample in a study of T cells in Graves' hyperthyroidism and ophthalmopathy. RNA transcripts yielded amplified TCR beta CDR3 regions. During a first-round RT-PCR of the TCR CDR3, the HTBI primer set was used. MiXCR, run by TCRdb on the multiplex PCR reads, gives a single entry per CDR3 protein. The sample includes approximately 600,000 distinct CDR3 sequences, about 15% of them seen just once. What was sequenced was blood. Source of these receptors: a woman aged 25 to 45 with Graves' hyperthyroidism that later progressed to Graves' ophthalmopathy.

The genes are TRBV6-1 and TRBJ2-7, with D possibly TRBD1 on 5 matching bases. V was trimmed by 7 bases and J by 3 bases, leaving 13 bases between them. Germline V lookup: CDR1 MNHNS, CDR2 SASEGT. This CDR3 is 13 amino acids long. The CDR3 reads CASTLRGYYEQYF. Here the CDR3 DNA reads TGTGCCAGCACCCTAAGGGGCTACTACGAGCAGTACTTC.

The J gene is TRBJ2-2, the V gene TRBV5-8, with 9 bases that match TRBD2. Germline loops: CDR1 SGHTS, CDR2 YDEGEE. There are 19 residues in the CDR3. The J segment lost 4 bases and the V segment lost 0 bases, leaving 13 bases of the junction unmatched. CDR3 sequence: CASSLEGGRAHPVTGELFF. The CDR3, as DNA: TGTGCCAGCAGCTTGGAAGGCGGGAGGGCCCATCCTGTCACCGGGGAGCTGTTTTTT.

This clonotype was seen repeatedly, ten times or more. The chain uses TRBV7-6 and TRBJ2-3; D may be TRBD1 (6 bases). Trimming stripped 5 bases from V and 5 bases from J, with 14 bases between. The CDR3 runs to 14 residues. Looked up from germline, CDR1 is SGHVS and CDR2 is FNYEAQ. CDR3 in DNA: TGTGCCAGCAGCCTTGACAGGATTGGAGATACGCAGTATTTT. Its translation: CASSLDRIGDTQYF.

This clonotype was recorded many times. This chain uses TRBV11-3 with TRBJ2-3, with D maybe TRBD1 (5 bases). Germline V gives CDR1 SGHNT, CDR2 YENEEA. Between the trimmed V and J ends, which lost 1 base and 3 bases, there was a span of 17 bases. The CDR3 loop spans 17 amino acids. CDR3 bases: TGTGCCAGCAGCTTAGGACAGCCCCAGTGGATGACAGATACGCAGTATTTT. It yields the protein CASSLGQPQWMTDTQYF.

A few counts support this clonotype. A much larger clonotype is one base distant, so this may be a read error. The rearrangement links TRBV29-1 to TRBJ2-7; D remains ambiguous. Germline CDR1 is SQVTM and CDR2 is ANQGSEA. The CDR3 runs 12 residues. CDR3 bases: TGCAGCGTTGAAGATCGAAGCTACGAGCAGCACTTC. It yields the protein CSVEDRSYEQHF.

This clonotype occurred a few times. The chain is built from TRBV25-1 and TRBJ2-3; 8 bases fit TRBD2. The CDR3 runs to 20 residues. Germline CDR1 MGHDK, CDR2 SYGVNS. V gave up 3 bases and J gave up 0 bases; unmatched junction bases: 17. In nucleotides, the CDR3 is TGTGCCAGCAGTGAGGGTACTGGCGGGAGGCAACTTCCTAGCACAGATACGCAGTATTTT. Its translation: CASSEGTGGRQLPSTDTQYF.

This clonotype was detected ten times or more. This chain links TRBV5-1 with TRBJ2-1; 9 positions agree with TRBD2. The CDR3 spans 15 residues. The ends lost 4 bases at V and 6 bases at J; junction bases unmatched: 8. Germline assignment: CDR1 SGHRS and CDR2 YFSETQ. Here the CDR3 reads CASSPGTSSVNEQFF. CDR3 sequence (DNA): TGCGCCAGCAGCCCCGGGACTAGCTCAGTCAATGAGCAGTTCTTC.

This clonotype has ten or more counts. The chain recombines TRBV7-9 with TRBJ2-7, with unresolved D. This CDR3 is built from 13 residues. Trimming cost V 1 base and J 4 bases, with 8 bases left between them. Germline-derived CDR1 and CDR2 are SEHNR and FQNEAQ (reference sequence). The CDR3 is CASSLGYAYEQYF. CDR3 in DNA: TGTGCCAGCAGCTTAGGGTACGCGTACGAGCAGTACTTC. Full variable domain (rest looked up from reference TRBV7-9 and TRBJ2-7): DTGVSQNPRHKITKRGQNVTFRCDPISEHNRLYWYRQTLGQGPEFLTYFQNEAQLEKSRLLSDRFSAERPKGSFSTLEIQRTEQGDSAMYLCASSLGYAYEQYFGPGTRLTVT.

This clonotype appeared many times. The chain combines TRBV28 with TRBJ1-1, with 9 bases aligning to TRBD1. The CDR3 consists of 17 residues. After removal of 5 bases from V and 0 bases from J, the junction contained 10 bases not matched to a gene. Germline V gene data show CDR1 as MDHEN and CDR2 as SYDVKM. CDR3 nucleotide sequence: TGTGCCAGCAGTACCCTCCCCGGGACAGGGATGAACACTGAAGCTTTCTTT. Amino acid sequence: CASSTLPGTGMNTEAFF.

In this sample, this clonotype turned up many times. V and J are TRBV20-1 and TRBJ2-7; 7 nucleotides agree with TRBD2. V trimming: 6 bases; J trimming: 9 bases; junction bases outside the gene matches: 11. This CDR3 is built from 12 residues. In germline, CDR1 is DFQATT, CDR2 SNEGSKA (reference sequence). The CDR3 reads CSAYTRSGGQYF. The CDR3 nucleotides read TGCAGTGCCTACACAAGGTCGGGGGGGCAGTACTTC.

This clonotype has at least ten counts. This chain connects TRBV29-1 to TRBJ2-2; possibly TRBD2 for D (6 bases). CDR1 is SQVTM and CDR2 is ANQGSEA in the germline V gene. V gave up 7 bases and J gave up 0 bases, with 12 bases separating them. This CDR3 comprises 14 residues. The CDR3 reads CSATWGANTGELFF. Written as DNA, the CDR3 is TGCAGCGCCACCTGGGGGGCGAACACCGGGGAGCTGTTTTTT.

The chain joins TRBV9 to TRBJ2-1; 7 bases line up with TRBD2. V shed 0 bases, J shed 3 bases, and the junction held 6 bases outside the gene matches. The CDR3 spans 16 residues. The V gene's germline CDR1 is SGDLS and CDR2 YYNGEE. The CDR3 DNA reads TGTGCCAGCAGCGTAGGGCTAGCGGCACTCTACAATGAGCAGTTCTTC. Amino acid sequence: CASSVGLAALYNEQFF.

The chain couples TRBV9 to TRBJ1-2, with a tentative D call TRBD1 (5 bases). CDR3 size: 17 residues. V shed 2 bases and J shed 1 base, with 18 bases lying between them. From germline, CDR1 is SGDLS and CDR2 YYNGEE. In nucleotides, the CDR3 is TGTGCCAGCAGCGTCCACCCCTGGGACTCTAATAACTATGGCTACACCTTC. Protein product: CASSVHPWDSNNYGYTF.

The table lists this clonotype with many counts. V and J are TRBV27 and TRBJ2-1; D is unclear. The V end was cut by 3 bases, the J end by 0 bases, with 9 bases between. Looked up from germline, CDR1 is MNHEY and CDR2 is SMNVEV (reference sequence). The CDR3 is made up of 15 amino acids. The CDR3: CASSLRDVSYNEQFF. In nucleotides, the CDR3 is TGTGCCAGCAGTTTGAGAGACGTCTCCTACAATGAGCAGTTCTTC.

This clonotype was found many times. The rearrangement joins TRBV12-3 or TRBV12-4 to TRBJ2-3; 10 bases line up with TRBD2. Unmatched junction bases numbered 2, after V lost 5 bases and J lost 0 bases. The CDR3 is 15 residues long. The CDR3 nucleotides read TGTGCCAGCAGTCGTAGCGGGGGGAGCACAGATACGCAGTATTTT. It codes for CASSRSGGSTDTQYF.

This clonotype was seen many times. V and J are TRBV28 and TRBJ2-3, with 11 bases that match TRBD2. Trimming cost V 3 bases and J 0 bases; bases outside gene matches: 14. The CDR3 length is 20 residues. The germline V gene encodes CDR1 MDHEN and CDR2 SYDVKM. This CDR3 is CASSFSLGLAGGPSTDTQYF. The CDR3 coding sequence is TGTGCCAGCAGTTTCTCCCTGGGGTTAGCGGGAGGGCCTAGCACAGATACGCAGTATTTT.

This clonotype occurred a few times. This chain joins TRBV5-6 and TRBJ2-7; no clear D. V was shortened by 6 bases and J by 9 bases, with 16 bases between the two germline ends. Germline V gene sequence: CDR1 SGHDT, CDR2 YYEEEE. The CDR3 covers 12 residues. The CDR3 here is CASTKRSGPQYF. The DNA of the CDR3 is TGTGCCAGCACAAAGCGCTCGGGCCCGCAGTACTTC.

This clonotype has only a few counts. The gene calls are TRBV4-3 and TRBJ1-2, with D possibly matching TRBD1 (5 bases). The CDR3 runs to 16 residues. The V end lost 0 bases, the J end lost 4 bases, and 15 bases lay between the germline ends. Germline CDR1 and CDR2: LGHNA and YSLEER. CDR3: CASSQDAAGNPYGYTF. As DNA, the CDR3 is TGCGCCAGCAGCCAAGATGCGGCAGGGAATCCCTATGGCTACACCTTC.

Written as DNA, the CDR3 is TGTGCCAGTAGTAAACCGCCCGGCCCCGGGGGTGAATACAATGAGCAGTTCTTC. Its protein is CASSKPPGPGGEYNEQFF. The chain is built from TRBV19 and TRBJ2-1; D is perhaps TRBD2 (6 bases). The CDR3 totals 18 residues. The ends were cut back, 4 bases at V and 4 bases at J, with 23 bases in the middle. Germline assignment: CDR1 LNHDA and CDR2 SQIVND (reference sequence).

This clonotype showed up many times. The chain employs TRBV7-2 and TRBJ1-2, with 11 positions matching TRBD1. This CDR3 is built from 15 residues. J gave up 7 bases and V 4 bases, and 8 bases lay outside the gene matches. Germline V gives CDR1 SGHTA, CDR2 FQGNSA. The CDR3 nucleotides are TGTGCCAGCAGCTCCCCCCCCGGGACAGGGGGTGGCTACACCTTC. It specifies CASSSPPGTGGGYTF.

This clonotype was counted a few times. This chain links TRBV27 with TRBJ2-7; TRBD2 might be the D (6 bases). V gave up 5 bases and J gave up 8 bases, with 16 bases separating them. Per germline, CDR1 MNHEY and CDR2 SMNVEV (reference sequence). The CDR3 contains 13 residues. The CDR3 DNA follows: TGTGCCAGCAGTGTTGGACTACCCAACAAGCAGTACTTC. Translating it yields CASSVGLPNKQYF.

At least ten counts were recorded for this clonotype. This rearrangement joins TRBV28 to TRBJ2-5; D gene unclear. Trimming left V 6 bases short and J 5 bases short, with 10 bases between. Germline V gene lookup returns CDR1 MDHEN and CDR2 SYDVKM. The CDR3 is made up of 12 amino acids. In nucleotides, the CDR3 is TGTGCCAGCAGGTTTAAACGGGAGACCCAGTACTTC. It codes for CASRFKRETQYF.

This clonotype showed up many times. This sequence joins TRBV6-1 and TRBJ2-3; no firm D call. The ends were cut back, 6 bases at V and 4 bases at J, with 17 bases in the middle. Per the germline V gene, CDR1 is MNHNS and CDR2 is SASEGT. The CDR3 is made up of 15 amino acids. For the CDR3, the DNA is TGTGCCAGCAGGTCGGCCTCCCTTGAATCAGATACGCAGTATTTT. Protein sequence: CASRSASLESDTQYF.

This clonotype has just a few counts. The chain uses TRBV6-5 and TRBJ2-1; perhaps TRBD2 as D (5 bases). Germline V gene sequence: CDR1 MNHEY, CDR2 SVGAGI. Trimming shortened V by 0 bases and J by 0 bases, and 15 bases separated the two germline ends. This CDR3 spans 18 amino acids. CDR3 DNA: TGTGCCAGCAGTTACTCCCATGCGGGTCCGAGCTCCTACAATGAGCAGTTCTTC. It is translated as CASSYSHAGPSSYNEQFF.

There are many counts of this clonotype. The V gene is TRBV27, the J gene TRBJ2-7; 9 nucleotides align to TRBD2. Per germline, CDR1 MNHEY and CDR2 SMNVEV (reference sequence). V trimming: 4 bases; J trimming: 2 bases; junction bases outside the gene matches: 3. CDR3 length: 14 residues. The CDR3 sequence is CASSWREGPYEQYF. The CDR3 DNA is TGTGCCAGCAGTTGGCGGGAGGGCCCCTACGAGCAGTACTTC.